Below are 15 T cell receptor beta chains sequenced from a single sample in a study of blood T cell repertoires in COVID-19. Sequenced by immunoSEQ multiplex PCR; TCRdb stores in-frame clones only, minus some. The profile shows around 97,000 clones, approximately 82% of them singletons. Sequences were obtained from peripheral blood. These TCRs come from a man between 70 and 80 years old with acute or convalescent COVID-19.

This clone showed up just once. As DNA, the CDR3 is TGTGCCAGCAGTTACTCGTCTCGACAGGGGAATTCACCCCTCCACTTT. It specifies CASSYSSRQGNSPLHF. This chain uses TRBV6-5 with TRBJ1-6; TRBD1 aligns across 8 bases. CDR1 is MNHEY, CDR2 SVGAGI, per germline. The CDR3 is 16 amino acids. Trimming removed 0 bases from V and 7 bases from J; junction bases left unmatched: 5.

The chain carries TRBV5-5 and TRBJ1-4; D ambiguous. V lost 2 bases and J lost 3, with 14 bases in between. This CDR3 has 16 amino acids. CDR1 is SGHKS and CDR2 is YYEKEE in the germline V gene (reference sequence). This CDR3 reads CASSLAQDFANEKLFF. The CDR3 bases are TGTGCCAGCAGCTTAGCCCAAGACTTCGCTAATGAAAAACTGTTTTTT.

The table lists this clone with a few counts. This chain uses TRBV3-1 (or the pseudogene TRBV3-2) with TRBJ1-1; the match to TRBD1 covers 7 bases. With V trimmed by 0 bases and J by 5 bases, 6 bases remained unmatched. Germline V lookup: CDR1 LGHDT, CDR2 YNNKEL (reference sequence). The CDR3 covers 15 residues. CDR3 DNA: TGTGCCAGCAGCCAAGATGATTTGGACAGGACTGAAGCTTTCTTT. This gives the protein CASSQDDLDRTEAFF.

DNA of the CDR3: TGTGCCAGCAGCGCCACAGGGGCTGGCAACTATGGCTACACCTTC. Translated, it gives CASSATGAGNYGYTF. V gene TRBV7-3 combines with J gene TRBJ1-2; 7 bases are a match to TRBD1. The germline V gene encodes CDR1 SGHTA and CDR2 FQGTGA. V was clipped by 5 bases and J by 2 bases; unmatched bases: 8. This CDR3 comprises 15 residues.

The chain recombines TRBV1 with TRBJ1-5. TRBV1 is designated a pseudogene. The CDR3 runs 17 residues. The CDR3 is CTSSQDFQIGLNQPQHF. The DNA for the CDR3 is TGCACCAGCAGCCAAGACTTTCAGATAGGACTGAATCAGCCCCAGCATTTT.

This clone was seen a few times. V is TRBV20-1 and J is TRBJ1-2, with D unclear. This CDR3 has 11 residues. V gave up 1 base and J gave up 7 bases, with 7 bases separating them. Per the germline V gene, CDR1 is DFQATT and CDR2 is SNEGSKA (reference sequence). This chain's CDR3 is CSARGLSGYTF. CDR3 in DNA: TGCAGTGCTAGAGGACTTAGTGGCTACACCTTC.

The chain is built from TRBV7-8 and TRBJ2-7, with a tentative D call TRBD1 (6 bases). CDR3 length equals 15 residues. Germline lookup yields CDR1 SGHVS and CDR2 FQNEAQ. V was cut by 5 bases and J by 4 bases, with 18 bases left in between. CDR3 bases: TGTGCCAGCAGCGTCAACAGGGTGAGGTGGTACGAGCAGTACTTC. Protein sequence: CASSVNRVRWYEQYF.

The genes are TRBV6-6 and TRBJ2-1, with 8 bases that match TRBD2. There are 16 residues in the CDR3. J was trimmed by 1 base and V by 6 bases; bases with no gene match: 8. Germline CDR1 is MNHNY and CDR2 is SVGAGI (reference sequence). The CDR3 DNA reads TGTGCCAGCAGCTCAAGCGGGAGTATATCCTACAATGAGCAGTTCTTC. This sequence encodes CASSSSGSISYNEQFF.

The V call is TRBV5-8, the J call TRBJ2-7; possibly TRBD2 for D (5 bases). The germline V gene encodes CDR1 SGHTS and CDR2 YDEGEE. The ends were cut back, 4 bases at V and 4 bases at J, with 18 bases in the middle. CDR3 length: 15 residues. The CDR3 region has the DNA TGTGCCAGCAGCCGCGACTACCAAGCCCAATACGAGCAGTACTTC. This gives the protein CASSRDYQAQYEQYF. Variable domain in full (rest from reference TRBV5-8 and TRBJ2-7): EAGVTQSPTHLIKTRGQQATLRCSPISGHTSVYWYQQALGLGLQFLLWYDEGEERNRGNFPPRFSGRQFPNYSSELNVNALELEDSALYLCASSRDYQAQYEQYFGPGTRLTVT.

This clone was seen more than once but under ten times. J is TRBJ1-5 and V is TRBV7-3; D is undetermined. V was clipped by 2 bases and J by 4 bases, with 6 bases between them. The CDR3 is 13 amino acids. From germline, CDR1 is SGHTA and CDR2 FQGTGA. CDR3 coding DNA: TGTGCCAGCAGCTTACTGAGAAATCAGCCCCAGCATTTT. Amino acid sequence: CASSLLRNQPQHF. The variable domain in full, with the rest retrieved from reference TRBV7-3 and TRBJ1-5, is GAGVSQTPSNKVTEKGKYVELRCDPISGHTALYWYRQSLGQGPEFLIYFQGTGAADDSGLPNDRFFAVRPEGSVSTLKIQRTERGDSAVYLCASSLLRNQPQHFGDGTRLSIL.

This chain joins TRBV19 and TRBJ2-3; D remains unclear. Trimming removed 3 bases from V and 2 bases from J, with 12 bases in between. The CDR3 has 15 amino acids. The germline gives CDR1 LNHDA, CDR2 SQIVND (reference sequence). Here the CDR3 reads CASSIGPQPTDTQYF. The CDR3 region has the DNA TGTGCCAGTAGTATTGGCCCACAACCCACAGATACGCAGTATTTT.

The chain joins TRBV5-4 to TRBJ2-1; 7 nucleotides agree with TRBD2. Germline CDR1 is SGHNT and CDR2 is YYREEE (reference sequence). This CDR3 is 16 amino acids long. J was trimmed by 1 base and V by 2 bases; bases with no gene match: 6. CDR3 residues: CASSLGRELSYNEQFF. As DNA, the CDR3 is TGTGCCAGCAGCTTAGGGCGGGAGCTGTCCTACAATGAGCAGTTCTTC.

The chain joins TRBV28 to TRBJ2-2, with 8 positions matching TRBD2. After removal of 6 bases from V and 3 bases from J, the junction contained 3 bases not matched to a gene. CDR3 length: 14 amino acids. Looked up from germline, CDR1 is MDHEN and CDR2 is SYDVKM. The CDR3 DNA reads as TGTGCCAGCAGCCGGGAGGGGTACACCGGGGAGCTGTTTTTT. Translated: CASSREGYTGELFF.

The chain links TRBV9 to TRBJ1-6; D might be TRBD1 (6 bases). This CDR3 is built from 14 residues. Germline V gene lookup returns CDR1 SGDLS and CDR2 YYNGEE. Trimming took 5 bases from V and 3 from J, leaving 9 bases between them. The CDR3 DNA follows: TGTGCCAGCAGGGACAGAAACTATAATTCACCCCTCCACTTT. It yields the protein CASRDRNYNSPLHF.

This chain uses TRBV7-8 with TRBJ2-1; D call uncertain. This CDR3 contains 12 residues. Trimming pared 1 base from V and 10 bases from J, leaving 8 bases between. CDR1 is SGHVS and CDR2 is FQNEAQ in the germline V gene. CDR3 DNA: TGTGCCAGCAGCTTAGGTGCTACCGAGCAGTTCTTC. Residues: CASSLGATEQFF.